These 17 T cell receptor beta chains share one sample of origin, sequenced in a study of cytomegalovirus exposure and HLA in healthy donors. 13 Jbeta primers and 60 Vbeta primers were used for the PCR. Generated by immunoSEQ multiplex PCR, the TCRdb table keeps only in-frame clones and is missing some. The sample yields roughly 100,000 clones, about 80% seen once. Sequencing was performed on PBMCs. These receptors all come from a female donor in good health and CMV-seropositive.

The chain couples TRBV28 to TRBJ2-1; tentatively, D is TRBD1 (7 bases). The CDR3 is made up of 17 amino acids. Trimming left V 7 bases short and J 9 bases short, with 28 bases between. In germline, CDR1 is MDHEN, CDR2 SYDVKM. Here the CDR3 DNA reads TGTGCCAGCACCTTATTGGGGGGAAAGGGGGCAGTGGGTGAGCAGTTCTTC. This translates into CASTLLGGKGAVGEQFF.

The chain uses TRBV7-9 and TRBJ1-1; tentative D call: TRBD1 (5 bases). V lost 2 bases and J lost 1, with 8 bases in between. Per the germline V gene, CDR1 is SEHNR and CDR2 is FQNEAQ (reference sequence). The CDR3 runs 14 residues. The CDR3 DNA reads as TGTGCCAGCAGCTTACTGGGGGGGAACACTGAAGCTTTCTTT. Its translation is CASSLLGGNTEAFF.

The V gene is TRBV5-8, the J gene TRBJ2-7; TRBD2 agrees at 11 bases. The CDR3 runs 15 residues. V dropped 4 bases and J dropped 3; count of bases not matched to a gene: 6. CDR1 and CDR2 from the germline V gene are SGHTS and YDEGEE. CDR3 in DNA: TGTGCCAGCAGCCGTCGACTAGCGGGAATCTACGAGCAGTACTTC. Translated, it gives CASSRRLAGIYEQYF.

This chain links TRBV5-4 with TRBJ1-1; D is possibly TRBD1 (5 bases). The CDR3 loop spans 13 amino acids. V lost 5 bases, J lost 8 bases, and 16 bases lay in between. Germline V gene data show CDR1 as SGHNT and CDR2 as YYREEE (reference sequence). The CDR3 is CASRIRTRGEAFF. As DNA, the CDR3 is TGTGCCAGCAGGATCCGCACGCGGGGGGAAGCTTTCTTT.

The chain recombines TRBV6-5 with TRBJ2-1; D unresolved. Trimming took 8 bases from V and 3 from J, leaving 8 bases between them. The CDR3 spans 12 residues. The germline gives CDR1 MNHEY, CDR2 SVGAGI. The CDR3 is CASSQNYNEQFF. The CDR3 DNA follows: TGTGCCAGCTCCCAGAACTACAATGAGCAGTTCTTC.

The rearrangement uses TRBV18 and TRBJ2-5, with unresolved D. V was cut by 2 bases and J by 3 bases, with 10 bases left in between. The CDR3 is 14 amino acids. Germline CDR1 KGHSH, CDR2 LQKENI. The CDR3 region has the DNA TGTGCCAGCTCACCAGACACCCCGAAAGAGACCCAGTACTTC. The encoded protein is CASSPDTPKETQYF.

The chain couples TRBV6-4 to TRBJ2-7; D might be TRBD1 (5 bases). V was trimmed by 4 bases and J by 6 bases, leaving 13 bases between them. The CDR3 length is 13 residues. Germline V gene data show CDR1 as MRHNA and CDR2 as SNTAGT. The CDR3 is CASSGSRGGEQYF. In DNA form, the CDR3 reads TGTGCCAGCAGTGGTAGTAGGGGCGGCGAGCAGTACTTC.

The chain recombines TRBV5-6 with TRBJ1-3; the match to TRBD1 covers 7 bases. Germline V gives CDR1 SGHDT, CDR2 YYEEEE. The CDR3 spans 15 residues. Losses at the gene ends were 4 bases for V and 1 base for J; bases not matched to a gene: 5. CDR3 protein: CASSTDRISGNTIYF. CDR3 nucleotides: TGTGCCAGCAGCACGGACAGGATATCTGGAAACACCATATATTTT. The complete variable domain, with remaining parts taken from reference TRBV5-6 and TRBJ1-3, reads DAGVTQSPTHLIKTRGQQVTLRCSPKSGHDTVSWYQQALGQGPQFIFQYYEEEERQRGNFPDRFSGHQFPNYSSELNVNALLLGDSALYLCASSTDRISGNTIYFGEGSWLTVV.

The chain recombines TRBV6-5 with TRBJ1-4; 11 bases align to TRBD1. There are 15 residues in the CDR3. J was trimmed by 7 bases and V by 5 bases; bases with no gene match: 6. Germline loops: CDR1 MNHEY, CDR2 SVGAGI. The CDR3 loop reads CASSGGQGAVEKLFF. For the CDR3, the DNA is TGTGCCAGCAGTGGAGGACAGGGGGCAGTTGAAAAACTGTTTTTT.

V and J are TRBV28 and TRBJ2-7; 9 bases are a match to TRBD1. The CDR3 runs to 14 residues. Germline lookup yields CDR1 MDHEN and CDR2 SYDVKM. Trimming took 6 bases from V and 3 from J; bases not matched to a gene: 6. In DNA form, the CDR3 reads TGTGCCAGCAGGGGACAGGGTTCAGTCTACGAGCAGTACTTC. Amino acids: CASRGQGSVYEQYF.

The CDR3 sequence is CASSQGGLAGSYEQYF. The DNA of the CDR3 is TGTGCCAGCAGCCAAGGGGGACTAGCGGGGTCCTACGAGCAGTACTTC. The chain is built from TRBV28 and TRBJ2-5; TRBD2 aligns across 13 bases. The DNA end favors TRBJ2-7, so the J call may be wrong. Germline V gene sequence: CDR1 MDHEN, CDR2 SYDVKM. The CDR3 extends over 16 amino acids.

This clone was seen a single time. The chain uses TRBV19 and TRBJ1-1, with TRBD1 identical over 12 bases. Per germline, CDR1 LNHDA and CDR2 SQIVND (reference sequence). Unmatched junction bases numbered 12, after V lost 7 bases and J lost 3 bases. The CDR3 covers 17 residues. The CDR3, as DNA: TGTGCCAGTACGTCCCCGGGGACAGGGGGCGCTTACACTGAAGCTTTCTTT. Its protein is CASTSPGTGGAYTEAFF.

The CDR3 region is CASRELSGYEQYF. CDR3 sequence (DNA): TGTGCCAGCAGAGAGTTATCCGGCTACGAGCAGTACTTC. This chain joins TRBV6-5 and TRBJ2-7; D uncertain. Germline V gives CDR1 MNHEY, CDR2 SVGAGI. Trimming stripped 6 bases from V and 3 bases from J, with 12 bases between. The CDR3 is 13 residues long.

J is TRBJ2-1 and V is TRBV5-1, with 8 bases aligning to TRBD2. J gave up 0 bases and V 4 bases, and 18 bases lay outside the gene matches. The CDR3 has 20 residues. Per germline, CDR1 SGHRS and CDR2 YFSETQ. The CDR3 DNA reads TGCGCCAGCAGCCCAGCCCAGACTAGCGCGCTATTAAGCTCCTACAATGAGCAGTTCTTC. This gives the protein CASSPAQTSALLSSYNEQFF.

The chain uses TRBV11-2 and TRBJ1-2; 7 nucleotides match TRBD1. After removal of 0 bases from V and 4 bases from J, the junction contained 2 bases not matched to a gene. The germline gives CDR1 SGHAT, CDR2 FQNNGV. This CDR3 has 14 residues. DNA for the CDR3: TGTGCCAGCAGCTTAGATGGGACAGCCTATGGCTACACCTTC. Residues: CASSLDGTAYGYTF.

This clone was observed a handful of times. The chain uses TRBV5-6 and TRBJ2-7; a weak D match, TRBD2 (6 bases). CDR3 length: 13 amino acids. The V and J ends lost 0 bases and 7 bases respectively, with 11 bases between them. CDR1 is SGHDT, CDR2 YYEEEE, per germline. The CDR3 nucleotides are TGTGCCAGCAGCTTGGCCGGAGGGTCAGAGCAGTACTTC. Amino acids: CASSLAGGSEQYF.

J is TRBJ2-1 and V is TRBV5-4; D perhaps matches TRBD2 (5 bases). The ends were cut back, 9 bases at V and 4 bases at J, with 20 bases in the middle. Germline V gene lookup returns CDR1 SGHNT and CDR2 YYREEE (reference sequence). The CDR3 is made up of 15 amino acids. The CDR3 nucleotides read TGTGCCACCACCGGCCGTCCAGAGGGTTACAATGAGCAGTTCTTC. Translated: CATTGRPEGYNEQFF.